These 27 T cell receptor beta chains originate from one sample sequenced in a study of human CD4 T cells and Enterobacteriaceae. The data were produced by immunoSEQ multiplex PCR, yet TCRdb's version contains in-frame clones alone and is incomplete. The data show just under 30,000 clones, almost 85% seen once. The memory gate held CD4+ cells that were not CD45RA+CCR7+CD95- naive cells, over 95% pure. The specimen was memory CD4+ T cells from blood. The receptors shown here come from a human donor in good health.

The chain links TRBV5-1 to TRBJ2-3, with D possibly TRBD2 on 5 matching bases. V was pared by 1 base and J by 4 bases, with 10 bases between. The germline V gene has CDR1 SGHRS and CDR2 YFSETQ. The CDR3 runs to 14 residues. The CDR3 DNA reads as TGCGCCAGCAGCTTGATGGAGGTCGCAGATACGCAGTATTTT. Translated: CASSLMEVADTQYF. Full variable domain (rest looked up from reference TRBV5-1 and TRBJ2-3): KAGVTQTPRYLIKTRGQQVTLSCSPISGHRSVSWYQQTPGQGLQFLFEYFSETQRNKGNFPGRFSGRQFSNSRSEMNVSTLELGDSALYLCASSLMEVADTQYFGPGTRLTVL.

V gene TRBV2 combines with J gene TRBJ2-5, with D perhaps TRBD2 (5 bases). The DNA end is more similar to TRBJ2-7, so the J call may be wrong. Germline CDR1 is SNHLY and CDR2 is FYNNEI. CDR3 length equals 16 residues. The CDR3 loop reads CASSLRTGPIAYEQYF. CDR3 sequence (DNA): TGTGCCAGCAGTCTGCGGACTGGACCTATCGCCTACGAGCAGTACTTC.

The genes are TRBV10-3 and TRBJ1-3, with a weak D call TRBD1 (5 bases). V lost 8 bases, J lost 2 bases, and 16 bases lay in between. CDR1 and CDR2 (germline): ENHRY, SYGVKD. The CDR3 totals 15 residues. The CDR3 region has the DNA TGTGCCATCTCCTACCAGGGATCAACTGGAAACACCATATATTTT. Translated: CAISYQGSTGNTIYF.

The gene calls are TRBV5-1 and TRBJ2-5; 8 nucleotides line up with TRBD1. The CDR3 contains 15 residues. Germline V lookup: CDR1 SGHRS, CDR2 YFSETQ. V shed 5 bases, J shed 3 bases, and the junction held 9 bases outside the gene matches. The CDR3 DNA follows: TGCGCCAGCAGTAAGACAGGGGTTTTGGAAGAGACCCAGTACTTC. This encodes CASSKTGVLEETQYF. The full variable domain, rest sourced from reference TRBV5-1 and TRBJ2-5, is KAGVTQTPRYLIKTRGQQVTLSCSPISGHRSVSWYQQTPGQGLQFLFEYFSETQRNKGNFPGRFSGRQFSNSRSEMNVSTLELGDSALYLCASSKTGVLEETQYFGPGTRLLVL.

The chain is built from TRBV11-2 and TRBJ1-1; D possibly corresponds to TRBD1 (5 bases). CDR1 is SGHAT, CDR2 FQNNGV, per germline. The length of the CDR3 is 13 residues. Trimming took off 2 bases at V and 5 bases at J, with 9 bases between the two ends. The CDR3 bases are TGTGCCAGCAGCTTACAGGGTAGGACTGAAGCTTTCTTT. This sequence encodes CASSLQGRTEAFF.

The chain combines TRBV5-1 with TRBJ2-5; 7 nucleotides align to TRBD1. CDR3 length: 15 residues. Germline V lookup: CDR1 SGHRS, CDR2 YFSETQ. V was clipped by 0 bases and J by 1 base; unmatched bases: 3. In nucleotides, the CDR3 is TGCGCCAGCAGCTTGGGAGGGGGCTCCCAAGAGACCCAGTACTTC. Translating gives CASSLGGGSQETQYF.

The chain couples TRBV6-5 to TRBJ2-1; D is ambiguous. Deletions cut 10 bases from V and 0 bases from J, with 16 bases between. This CDR3 is 15 amino acids long. Germline V gives CDR1 MNHEY, CDR2 SVGAGI. CDR3 nucleotide sequence: TGTGCCACGCAACCTCGCCGCAGCTCCTACAATGAGCAGTTCTTC. This translates into CATQPRRSSYNEQFF.

This clone appeared once. This rearrangement joins TRBV6-1 to TRBJ2-7, with TRBD1 matching 9 bases. This CDR3 comprises 14 residues. Looked up from germline, CDR1 is MNHNS and CDR2 is SASEGT. V shed 6 bases, J shed 3 bases, and the junction held 6 bases outside the gene matches. The DNA for the CDR3 is TGTGCCAGCAGGAGGACAGGGGATGACTACGAGCAGTACTTC. It codes for CASRRTGDDYEQYF.

This clone was detected only a few times. This sequence joins TRBV5-1 and TRBJ2-3; 11 bases align to TRBD2. This CDR3 comprises 17 residues. V gave up 0 bases and J gave up 8 bases; unmatched junction bases: 11. Germline V CDR1 and CDR2: SGHRS, YFSETQ. The CDR3 bases are TGCGCCAGCAGCTTGGACACTTTAGCGGGAGGGCTGGCTACGCAGTATTTT. Its translation: CASSLDTLAGGLATQYF.

As concerns this clone: Relative to the germline gene, one junction end is altered; a read error may explain this. The V call is TRBV5-1, the J call TRBJ2-3; 9 nucleotides align to TRBD1. This CDR3 region has 15 residues. Germline CDR1 SGHRS, CDR2 YFSETQ. In nucleotides, the CDR3 is TGCGCCAGCAGCTTGGGTGGACAGGGGACAGGTACGCAGTATTTT. Its translation is CASSLGGQGTGTQYF.

In this sample, this clone turned up a few times. J is TRBJ2-3 and V is TRBV9; D unclear. Per the germline V gene, CDR1 is SGDLS and CDR2 is YYNGEE. The CDR3 has 13 residues. V lost 0 bases, J lost 5 bases, and 7 bases lay in between. CDR3 amino acids: CASSVEAVDTQYF. As DNA, the CDR3 is TGTGCCAGCAGCGTAGAAGCTGTAGATACGCAGTATTTT.

This chain uses TRBV5-6 with TRBJ2-5, with D tentatively TRBD1 (6 bases). With 0 bases removed from V and 5 bases from J, the gap between germline ends came to 17 bases. Germline CDR1 reads SGHDT; CDR2 reads YYEEEE. The CDR3 extends over 16 amino acids. The CDR3 sequence: CASSLGPGEPRETQYF. The CDR3 nucleotides are TGTGCCAGCAGCTTGGGTCCAGGGGAACCCAGGGAGACCCAGTACTTC.

This clone was counted a few times. J is TRBJ2-1 and V is TRBV7-9; TRBD2 agrees at 14 bases. V lost 5 bases and J lost 8; bases outside the gene matches: 5. This CDR3 comprises 15 residues. The germline V gene has CDR1 SEHNR and CDR2 FQNEAQ (reference sequence). CDR3 loop: CASSPTSGRAYEQFF. Written as DNA, the CDR3 is TGTGCCAGCAGCCCGACTAGCGGGAGGGCCTATGAGCAGTTCTTC.

This clone was counted only a few times. The chain couples TRBV6-1 to TRBJ2-7; D uncertain. Per germline, CDR1 MNHNS and CDR2 SASEGT. The CDR3 has 11 residues. The V gene lost 6 bases and the J gene lost 3 bases, with 6 bases spanning the gap. The CDR3 loop reads CASSEFYEQYF. The CDR3 bases are TGTGCCAGCAGCGAGTTCTACGAGCAGTACTTC.

The rearrangement links TRBV5-1 to TRBJ1-1; the D is unclear. V was cut by 1 base and J by 7 bases, with 8 bases left in between. The germline V gene encodes CDR1 SGHRS and CDR2 YFSETQ. This CDR3 has 12 amino acids. The CDR3 reads CASSLKWDEAFF. The CDR3 DNA is TGCGCCAGCAGCTTGAAGTGGGATGAAGCTTTCTTT.

The chain recombines TRBV7-2 with TRBJ1-2, with 7 bases matching TRBD1. V gave up 1 base and J gave up 3 bases; unmatched junction bases: 2. Germline CDR1 SGHTA, CDR2 FQGNSA. This CDR3 contains 14 residues. The CDR3 coding sequence is TGTGCCAGCAGCTTAGAGACAGGGTACTATGGCTACACCTTC. This gives the protein CASSLETGYYGYTF. The complete variable domain, with remaining parts taken from reference TRBV7-2 and TRBJ1-2, reads GAGVSQSPSNKVTEKGKDVELRCDPISGHTALYWYRQSLGQGLEFLIYFQGNSAPDKSGLPSDRFSAERTGGSVSTLTIQRTQQEDSAVYLCASSLETGYYGYTFGSGTRLTVV.

There are a few counts of this clone. This sequence joins TRBV10-2 and TRBJ2-7, with TRBD2 matching over 11 bases. Losses at the gene ends were 5 bases for V and 0 bases for J; bases not matched to a gene: 12. From germline, CDR1 is WSHSY and CDR2 SAAADI. This CDR3 region has 18 residues. CDR3 in DNA: TGCGCCAGCAGTCCGGGGACTAGCGGCCACCTCTCCTCCTACGAGCAGTACTTC. Amino acid sequence: CASSPGTSGHLSSYEQYF.

The rearrangement uses TRBV27 and TRBJ2-1, with 7 bases lining up with TRBD1. The V and J ends lost 7 bases and 9 bases, in that order; junction bases with no gene match: 9. The V gene's germline CDR1 is MNHEY and CDR2 SMNVEV (reference sequence). The CDR3 has 13 amino acids. CDR3 sequence: CASTKTGYGEQFF. The DNA for the CDR3 is TGTGCCAGCACCAAGACAGGGTACGGTGAGCAGTTCTTC.

Only one count was recorded for this clone. The chain uses TRBV19 and TRBJ2-3; 9 bases match TRBD2. Trimming took 10 bases from V and 4 from J; bases not matched to a gene: 15. Germline V lookup: CDR1 LNHDA, CDR2 SQIVND (reference sequence). This CDR3 region has 16 residues. Written as DNA, the CDR3 is TGTGCCACTGATGGCGGGAGGGCCCTTGGCTCAGATACGCAGTATTTT. Its translation is CATDGGRALGSDTQYF.

This clone was picked up one time. The chain carries TRBV5-4 and TRBJ2-7, with 8 bases fitting TRBD1. The CDR3 length is 13 residues. The germline V gene encodes CDR1 SGHNT and CDR2 YYREEE (reference sequence). With 2 bases clipped from V and 4 bases from J, the junction kept 2 bases outside the gene matches. CDR3 sequence: CASSFDRGYEQYF. Written as DNA, the CDR3 is TGTGCCAGCAGCTTCGACAGGGGATACGAGCAGTACTTC.

The gene calls are TRBV19 and TRBJ2-7, with 10 bases fitting TRBD1. In germline, CDR1 is LNHDA, CDR2 SQIVND (reference sequence). J lost 5 bases, V lost 4 bases, and 11 bases had no gene match. The CDR3 consists of 16 residues. The CDR3 nucleotides are TGTGCCAGTAGTAATGAAGGGACAGGGGCCCTCAACGAGCAGTACTTC. Encoded protein: CASSNEGTGALNEQYF.

The V and J genes are TRBV9 and TRBJ2-1, with 14 nucleotides matching TRBD2. The ends lost 4 bases at V and 7 bases at J; junction bases unmatched: 4. The CDR3 consists of 15 residues. Germline V gives CDR1 SGDLS, CDR2 YYNGEE. The DNA for the CDR3 is TGTGCCAGCAGCCCACGGACTAGCGGGAGGAATGAGCAGTTCTTC. Protein sequence: CASSPRTSGRNEQFF.

V is TRBV12-5 and J is TRBJ2-3, with D tentatively TRBD2 (5 bases). The CDR3 length is 13 residues. Germline values: CDR1 LGHNT, CDR2 FRNRAP. V lost 6 bases to trimming and J lost 2 bases, with 9 bases between them. CDR3 nucleotide sequence: TGTGCTAGTGGAACCGGGGACACAGATACGCAGTATTTT. Translating gives CASGTGDTDTQYF.

This clone was seen more than once but under ten times. The genes are TRBV19 and TRBJ2-5; 7 nucleotides line up with TRBD2. Unmatched junction bases numbered 1, after V lost 1 base and J lost 2 bases. From germline, CDR1 is LNHDA and CDR2 SQIVND (reference sequence). The CDR3 runs 14 residues. CDR3 sequence: CASSIGGGQETQYF. The CDR3, as DNA: TGTGCCAGTAGTATAGGGGGGGGACAAGAGACCCAGTACTTC. Combining the CDR3 with reference TRBV19 and TRBJ2-5 gives the whole variable domain DGGITQSPKYLFRKEGQNVTLSCEQNLNHDAMYWYRQDPGQGLRLIYYSQIVNDFQKGDIAEGYSVSREKKESFPLTVTSAQKNPTAFYLCASSIGGGQETQYFGPGTRLLVL.

V usage is TRBV7-2 and J usage is TRBJ2-5, with TRBD2 matching 7 bases. With 5 bases clipped from V and 2 bases from J, the junction kept 8 bases outside the gene matches. The CDR3 is 15 amino acids. Germline CDR1 is SGHTA and CDR2 is FQGNSA. This CDR3 reads CASSPAPAGQETQYF. CDR3 nucleotide sequence: TGTGCCAGCAGCCCCGCCCCAGCGGGACAAGAGACCCAGTACTTC.

J is TRBJ2-5 and V is TRBV11-2; D unclear. CDR3 length equals 14 residues. V lost 5 bases to trimming and J lost 3 bases, with 13 bases between them. Germline assignment: CDR1 SGHAT and CDR2 FQNNGV. The CDR3: CASSLLTREETQYF. For the CDR3, the DNA is TGTGCCAGCAGCCTCTTGACAAGAGAAGAGACCCAGTACTTC.

The gene calls are TRBV5-1 and TRBJ1-6; D is perhaps TRBD1 (6 bases). Trimming removed 4 bases from V and 6 bases from J, with 11 bases in between. In germline, CDR1 is SGHRS, CDR2 YFSETQ. The CDR3 contains 14 residues. Here the CDR3 DNA reads TGCGCCAGCAGCCCCGGGGGCCGTAATTCACCCCTCCACTTT. This encodes CASSPGGRNSPLHF.